This entry lists 4 T cell receptor beta chains sequenced from one sample in a study of metastatic and nonmetastatic thyroid tumors. TCRdb re-analyzed the PCR reads using MiXCR. Seen here are about 15,000 clones, approximately 20% observed once, and the top ten hold roughly 12%. No treatment had been given to any patient before thyroid surgery. Sequenced input: tumor tissue. The origin of the receptors is a female donor with papillary thyroid cancer or a benign thyroid nodule (not recorded which). Some clones in this sample may be carry-over from other donors' samples.

There are many counts of this clone. The J gene is TRBJ2-7, the V gene TRBV11-2; 10 bases align to TRBD1. CDR1 is SGHAT, CDR2 FQNNGV, per germline. V was clipped by 4 bases and J by 1 base; unmatched bases: 1. This CDR3 is 14 amino acids long. CDR3 nucleotides: TGTGCCAGCAGCTCGGGACAGGGGTCCTACGAGCAGTACTTC. It encodes CASSSGQGSYEQYF.

This clone turned up a few times. The V gene is TRBV7-2, the J gene TRBJ2-7; no reliable D call. V shed 2 bases and J shed 0 bases, with 8 bases lying between them. The length of the CDR3 is 14 residues. CDR1 is SGHTA, CDR2 FQGNSA, per germline. The DNA of the CDR3 is TGTGCCAGCAGCTTATCCAGTACCTCCTACGAGCAGTACTTC. It encodes CASSLSSTSYEQYF.

This clone is categorized as medium-sized. V is TRBV4-1 and J is TRBJ1-2; TRBD1 matches at 7 bases. Germline loops: CDR1 MGHRA, CDR2 YSYEKL. V shed 3 bases, J shed 4 bases, and the junction held 8 bases outside the gene matches. The CDR3 length is 15 residues. The CDR3 DNA follows: TGCGCCAGCAGCCATGCCGGGACAGCATTCTATGGCTACACCTTC. Translation gives CASSHAGTAFYGYTF.

This clone was recorded only once. The chain joins TRBV7-2 to TRBJ2-7, with a weak D call TRBD2 (5 bases). The CDR3 sequence is 13 residues long. From germline, CDR1 is SGHTA and CDR2 FQGNSA. Between the trimmed V and J ends, which lost 1 base and 5 bases, there was a span of 9 bases. CDR3 residues: CASSLENGDEQYF. The CDR3 bases are TGTGCCAGCAGCTTAGAGAACGGGGACGAGCAGTACTTC. Drawing the rest from reference TRBV7-2 and TRBJ2-7, the complete variable domain is GAGVSQSPSNKVTEKGKDVELRCDPISGHTALYWYRQSLGQGLEFLIYFQGNSAPDKSGLPSDRFSAERTGGSVSTLTIQRTQQEDSAVYLCASSLENGDEQYFGPGTRLTVT.